The 22 T cell receptor beta chains below were found in one sample sequenced in a study of beta chain features in type 1 diabetes. Study outcomes and limitations: Among all four CD4+ subsets, Type 1 diabetes patients had TCRB CDR3s that were moderately but significantly shorter.

Isolated RNA was reverse transcribed in full, so expressed TCRB transcripts were sequenced. Assay: immunoSEQ multiplex PCR; the TCRdb copy retains only in-frame clones and omits some. The sample holds about 270,000 clones, 14% seen once. Which antigens these TCRs recognize remains unknown. Sequencing input: naive CD4+ T cells from blood. The receptors here all came from a man aged 30-40 years with type 1 diabetes.

This clone is a singleton in its sample. The rearrangement links TRBV19 to TRBJ2-2, with D perhaps matching TRBD2 (6 bases). From germline, CDR1 is LNHDA and CDR2 SQIVND (reference sequence). V lost 6 bases, J lost 2 bases, and 10 bases lay in between. The length of the CDR3 is 14 residues. The CDR3 nucleotides read TGTGCCAGTAGAATTAGCGGAAACACCGGGGAGCTGTTTTTT. It is translated as CASRISGNTGELFF. Combining the CDR3 with reference TRBV19 and TRBJ2-2 gives the whole variable domain DGGITQSPKYLFRKEGQNVTLSCEQNLNHDAMYWYRQDPGQGLRLIYYSQIVNDFQKGDIAEGYSVSREKKESFPLTVTSAQKNPTAFYLCASRISGNTGELFFGEGSRLTVL.

The chain couples TRBV2 to TRBJ2-5, with 7 bases matching TRBD1. The CDR3 runs to 13 residues. J was trimmed by 4 bases and V by 4 bases; bases with no gene match: 3. Germline loops: CDR1 SNHLY, CDR2 FYNNEI. CDR3 DNA: TGTGCCAGCAGTGTTTACAGGGGAGAGACCCAGTACTTC. It translates to CASSVYRGETQYF. The full variable domain, in which reference TRBV2 and TRBJ2-5 provide the parts outside the CDR3, is EPEVTQTPSHQVTQMGQEVILRCVPISNHLYFYWYRQILGQKVEFLVSFYNNEISEKSEIFDDQFSVERPDGSNFTLKIRSTKLEDSAMYFCASSVYRGETQYFGPGTRLLVL.

V usage is TRBV5-4 and J usage is TRBJ2-1; D possibly corresponds to TRBD2 (6 bases). V lost 1 base and J 3 bases, leaving 11 bases between the germline ends. The germline V gene encodes CDR1 SGHNT and CDR2 YYREEE (reference sequence). This CDR3 is 15 amino acids long. The CDR3 DNA sequence: TGTGCCAGCAGCTTGCTAGCGAGTGTCTACAATGAGCAGTTCTTC. It specifies CASSLLASVYNEQFF. Combining the CDR3 with reference TRBV5-4 and TRBJ2-1 gives the whole variable domain ETGVTQSPTHLIKTRGQQVTLRCSSQSGHNTVSWYQQALGQGPQFIFQYYREEENGRGNFPPRFSGLQFPNYSSELNVNALELDDSALYLCASSLLASVYNEQFFGPGTRLTVL.

The sample holds a few counts of this clone. This chain joins TRBV10-3 and TRBJ2-7, with TRBD2 matching 8 bases. V shed 6 bases and J 5 bases; nucleotides not matched to a gene: 3. The germline V gene has CDR1 ENHRY and CDR2 SYGVKD. CDR3 length: 12 residues. CDR3 in amino acids: CAISGGGHEQYF. CDR3 DNA: TGTGCCATCAGCGGGGGGGGACACGAGCAGTACTTC.

This clone turned up a few times. The junction does not match germline at one end; this may be a read error. CDR3 bases: TGTGCCAGCAGGATCAGCGGGGCGAACCCTGAAGCTTTCTTT. This gives the protein CASRISGANPEAFF. V is TRBV28 and J is TRBJ1-1; tentative D call: TRBD1 (5 bases). In germline, CDR1 is MDHEN, CDR2 SYDVKM. The CDR3 is 14 amino acids.

The V call is TRBV4-3, the J call TRBJ2-3; 7 nucleotides match TRBD2. The germline gives CDR1 LGHNA, CDR2 YSLEER. Unmatched junction bases numbered 4, after V lost 1 base and J lost 0 bases. There are 16 residues in the CDR3. CDR3 sequence (DNA): TGCGCCAGCAGCCAAGCCCCTAGCGGCAGCACAGATACGCAGTATTTT. This sequence encodes CASSQAPSGSTDTQYF.

In its sample, this clone was seen a few times. This chain links TRBV10-3 with TRBJ2-7; tentatively, D is TRBD2 (5 bases). In germline, CDR1 is ENHRY, CDR2 SYGVKD. V lost 2 bases, J lost 5 bases, and 7 bases lay in between. The length of the CDR3 is 12 residues. CDR3 amino acids: CAISEVGNEQYF. The DNA of the CDR3 is TGTGCCATCAGTGAGGTCGGGAACGAGCAGTACTTC.

The rearrangement uses TRBV5-1 and TRBJ2-2, with D perhaps TRBD1 (5 bases). With 0 bases removed from V and 7 bases from J, the gap between germline ends came to 10 bases. Germline V gene sequence: CDR1 SGHRS, CDR2 YFSETQ. CDR3 length equals 14 residues. For the CDR3, the DNA is TGCGCCAGCAGCTTGGGGCAGGGCGGCGGGGAGCTGTTTTTT. This encodes CASSLGQGGGELFF.

V is TRBV9 and J is TRBJ2-5; TRBD1 aligns across 7 bases. Germline loops: CDR1 SGDLS, CDR2 YYNGEE. The CDR3 contains 13 residues. J lost 5 bases, V lost 5 bases, and 6 bases had no gene match. The CDR3: CASSRQGAETQYF. The DNA of the CDR3 is TGTGCCAGCAGTAGACAGGGTGCGGAGACCCAGTACTTC.

This clone was seen a few times. This chain uses TRBV5-4 with TRBJ2-5, with 10 bases fitting TRBD1. CDR1 is SGHNT and CDR2 is YYREEE in the germline V gene (reference sequence). The trim removed 3 bases at V and 2 bases at J, leaving 7 bases unmatched. The CDR3 spans 16 residues. The CDR3 spells CASSSSGQGYQETQYF. Written as DNA, the CDR3 is TGTGCCAGCAGCTCCTCGGGACAGGGGTATCAAGAGACCCAGTACTTC.

The sample holds a few counts of this clone. This CDR3 is CSGRGADEKLFF. CDR3 nucleotides: TGCAGCGGGCGGGGGGCGGATGAAAAACTGTTTTTT. This chain connects TRBV29-1 to TRBJ1-4; possible D gene TRBD1, 6 bases. V was clipped by 7 bases and J by 6 bases, with 12 bases between them. The CDR3 is 12 residues long. Germline-derived CDR1 and CDR2 are SQVTM and ANQGSEA.

There are a few counts of this clone. The chain joins TRBV4-3 to TRBJ2-4, with TRBD1 as a possible D gene (5 bases). Germline V gene data show CDR1 as LGHNA and CDR2 as YSLEER. The CDR3 has 15 amino acids. Trimming shortened V by 5 bases and J by 1 base, and 12 bases separated the two germline ends. CDR3: CASSLETDAKNIQYF. CDR3 nucleotides: TGCGCCAGCAGCTTGGAGACAGACGCCAAAAACATTCAGTACTTC.

The chain recombines TRBV6-5 with TRBJ2-5; 8 nucleotides agree with TRBD2. Per germline, CDR1 MNHEY and CDR2 SVGAGI. J gave up 3 bases and V 7 bases, and 10 bases lay outside the gene matches. The CDR3 sequence is 15 residues long. The CDR3 DNA follows: TGTGCCAGCAATAGCGGGACGGCCCCCAAAGAGACCCAGTACTTC. Its protein product is CASNSGTAPKETQYF.

The V gene is TRBV20-1, the J gene TRBJ1-2; D ambiguous. This CDR3 has 11 amino acids. V lost 0 bases and J 11 bases, leaving 10 bases between the germline ends. Germline V gene sequence: CDR1 DFQATT, CDR2 SNEGSKA (reference sequence). The CDR3 protein is CSARDPAWYTF. For the CDR3, the DNA is TGCAGTGCTAGAGACCCTGCGTGGTACACCTTC.

This chain uses TRBV4-2 with TRBJ2-2, with D tentatively TRBD1 (5 bases). Per the germline V gene, CDR1 is LGHNA and CDR2 is YNFKEQ. CDR3 length: 19 amino acids. Trimming removed 4 bases at V and 0 bases at J, with 21 bases between. The CDR3: CASSPLGRGAPPNTGELFF. CDR3 DNA sequence: TGTGCCAGCAGCCCGCTAGGCCGTGGGGCTCCACCGAACACCGGGGAGCTGTTTTTT.

This clone came up a few times. This rearrangement joins TRBV14 to TRBJ2-1; 9 bases fit TRBD1. The CDR3 loop spans 16 amino acids. Germline-derived CDR1 and CDR2 are SGHDN and FVKESK. V lost 4 bases to trimming and J lost 7 bases; unmatched junction nucleotides: 11. This chain's CDR3 is CASSRRDRAKINEQFF. The CDR3 DNA reads as TGTGCCAGCAGCCGACGGGACAGGGCTAAAATTAATGAGCAGTTCTTC.

This clone was found a few times. V gene TRBV7-2 combines with J gene TRBJ1-5; D is uncertain. V was trimmed by 6 bases and J by 2 bases, leaving 11 bases between them. The CDR3 runs 14 residues. Germline V gene sequence: CDR1 SGHTA, CDR2 FQGNSA. The CDR3 DNA reads TGTGCCAGCAGTTACAGAGACGGCAATCAGCCCCAGCATTTT. This encodes CASSYRDGNQPQHF.

V and J are TRBV28 and TRBJ2-1; 9 nucleotides align to TRBD1. The CDR3 loop spans 16 amino acids. V gave up 5 bases and J gave up 4 bases; unmatched junction bases: 9. From germline, CDR1 is MDHEN and CDR2 SYDVKM. The CDR3 DNA reads TGTGCCAGCAGTCCTTACACAGGGGGCCATTACAATGAGCAGTTCTTC. It encodes CASSPYTGGHYNEQFF.

There are a few counts of this clone. The rearrangement links TRBV5-1 to TRBJ1-5; 7 bases line up with TRBD1. Germline CDR1 is SGHRS and CDR2 is YFSETQ. The CDR3 is made up of 16 amino acids. After removal of 4 bases from V and 1 base from J, the junction contained 8 bases not matched to a gene. CDR3 residues: CASSPGQHESNQPQHF. The DNA for the CDR3 is TGCGCCAGCAGCCCGGGACAGCACGAAAGCAATCAGCCCCAGCATTTT.

This clone was detected only a few times. This rearrangement joins TRBV19 to TRBJ2-7; 9 bases are a match to TRBD1. With V trimmed by 3 bases and J by 3 bases, 3 bases remained unmatched. Germline V CDR1 and CDR2: LNHDA, SQIVND (reference sequence). CDR3 size: 14 residues. The CDR3 here is CASSIGQGIYEQYF. In DNA form, the CDR3 reads TGTGCCAGTAGTATCGGACAGGGGATCTACGAGCAGTACTTC.

The chain joins TRBV29-1 to TRBJ2-3; tentatively, D is TRBD2 (5 bases). This CDR3 region has 13 residues. Trimming took off 3 bases at V and 5 bases at J, with 12 bases between the two ends. Germline V gene lookup returns CDR1 SQVTM and CDR2 ANQGSEA. The CDR3: CSVEVGAEDTQYF. Written as DNA, the CDR3 is TGCAGCGTTGAGGTGGGAGCAGAAGATACGCAGTATTTT.

In its sample, this clone was seen a few times. This chain uses TRBV5-1 with TRBJ2-1; tentative D call: TRBD1 (6 bases). The CDR3 length is 15 residues. Germline assignment: CDR1 SGHRS and CDR2 YFSETQ. V shed 1 base and J shed 5 bases, with 13 bases lying between them. The CDR3 DNA reads TGCGCCAGCAGCTTGAGGGGGAACGGCAACAATGAGCAGTTCTTC. Translating it yields CASSLRGNGNNEQFF.